This record looks at one TCR beta chain sequence and its context. Its antigen has not been determined. The input lacks base qualities; no much larger clone sits a single base away. This sample is drawn from a study of regulatory T cells in long-lasting Graves disease (dated by TCRdb to about 2021). Concerning the study at large: In the newly diagnosed Graves' disease group, patients had been taking antithyroid drugs for less than 3 months. The study was conducted in China and was registered as a clinical trial. Peripheral blood TCR sequencing and RNA sequencing compared persistent Graves' disease patients with newly diagnosed Graves' disease patients. A total of about 35 samples underwent TCR sequencing: about 13 from persistent and about 20 from newly diagnosed Graves' disease patients. Broader findings and caveats from the paper: Persistent disease showed preferential use of TRBV28, TRBJ1-2 and TRBJ2-5, whereas newly diagnosed disease favored TRBV20-1 and TRBJ2-1. Sequencing and analysis were restricted to the TCR beta chain. A larger number of public clonotypes was shared among persistent patients (fewer than 3,000) than among newly diagnosed patients (approximately 930). Compared with newly diagnosed patients, patients with persistent Graves' disease had lower TCR Shannon entropy and fewer highly expanded clones, which suggests clonal expansion. As a limitation, the authors acknowledged that the small sample size may reduce accuracy. The study examined only peripheral blood because the primary lesion, thyroid tissue, could not be accessed.

The sample's time point label, in plain terms: newly diagnosed GD, antithyroid drugs for less than 3 months. For both TCR sequencing and RNA sequencing, RNA was extracted from PBMCs using TRIzol. The diagnosis of Graves' disease followed American Thyroid Association guidelines. Patients for the study were recruited at an endocrinology department in Xi'an, China. From each patient, approximately 9 milliliters of peripheral blood was collected into an EDTA anticoagulant tube. Ficoll Paque Plus density gradient separation was used to isolate PBMCs, and no further T cell sorting was performed. RNA quality was checked with an Agilent 2100 Bioanalyzer and agarose gel, and concentration with a NanoDrop 2000. The method was multiplex PCR. Instrument used: Illumina HiSeq 4000. TCR beta libraries were built with iRepertoire HTBI primers and Arm-PCR amplification of CDR3 regions. Gel purification was performed on PCR products prior to sequencing. The authors processed their data as follows. A total of roughly 58 TRBV and 14 TRBJ segments were identified across samples and were used for gene usage analysis of CDR3 amino acid clonotypes. COPE and FqMerger were used to merge the filtered high-quality paired reads into contigs. BLAST was used to align contigs to IMGT TRBV, TRBD and TRBJ reference genes, with CDR3 defined following IMGT. Any clonotype with a frequency above 0.1% was counted as a highly expanded clone. Shannon entropy was used to measure repertoire diversity, and the Gini coefficient was used to measure V-J evenness. Clonotypes shared by more than one individual were considered public. Using fastp at Q25 and MiXCR, TCRdb reprocessed the public reads and kept productive beta chains. One record per CDR3 amino acid sequence lists the most common genes and DNA. None of the V and J calls come from the authors' own analysis; TCRdb made them. The sample profile shows 250,000 or so distinct CDR3 sequences; more than 15% of them were found once. The ten largest clonotypes hold around 15% of the sample.

As encoded in the germline V gene, CDR1 is MNHNS while CDR2 is SASEGT. The CDR3 covers 18 residues, taking in both the cysteine and the phenylalanine. Only the CDR3 portion is preserved as DNA: 54 bases, with reading frame beginning at the first base. Ends trimmed: V by 5 bases, J by 8 bases; bases unmatched to a gene: 17. This same sample was also part of a study on T cells in Graves' hyperthyroidism and ophthalmopathy. The second study's authors report: Stable Graves' hyperthyroidism was defined as the absence of progression to ophthalmopathy over 18 months of follow-up. Hyperthyroidism patients were newly diagnosed, had a disease duration of under 2 months, and were aged 18 to 65 years. Patients with uncontrolled infections, other autoimmune diseases, pregnancy or lactation were excluded. Clinical symptoms, serum thyroxine and TRAb, thyroid ultrasound, and orbital computed tomography formed the basis for the diagnoses. The TCR CDR3 was subjected to a first round of RT-PCR using the HTBI primer set and the Qiagen OneStep RT-PCR kit. Most expanded thyroid clonotypes (frequency above 0.001) were also found in blood, which suggests that blood repertoires may mirror thyroid immune responses. In cross-validation, a model built on a 13 V-J signature told ophthalmopathy apart from stable hyperthyroidism with 85% to 90% sensitivity and about 81% specificity, and in testing the same model reached 80%/75%. In validation, the model predicted progression to ophthalmopathy with approximately 71% sensitivity and approximately 74% specificity, a median of around 6.6 months before onset. To identify distinguishing TCR V-J signatures, a discovery cohort of roughly 100 patients was used, comprising 40 to 45 with Graves' ophthalmopathy and 55 to 65 with stable Graves' hyperthyroidism. Whether ophthalmopathy could be predicted prospectively was tested in an independent validation cohort made up of fewer than 20 hyperthyroidism patients plus 17 patients who later progressed to ophthalmopathy. For training and testing, the 100 or so patients in the discovery cohort were randomly divided in a 7:3 ratio. In addition, the study compared T-cell repertoires in thyroid tissue and in blood from about 6 Graves' hyperthyroidism patients. Following sampling, methimazole starting at 30 mg daily was given to hyperthyroidism patients, and high-dose intravenous methylprednisolone was given to ophthalmopathy patients. The libraries were constructed in a second round of multiplex PCR and then size-selected and purified. Paired-end sequencing of the libraries was performed with 100 bp reads on an Illumina HiSeq2000. Raw data were processed with SOAPnuke, discarding reads with adapters, uncalled bases, mean Phred below 15, or no exact constant-primer or identifier match. COPE v1.2.5 was used to merge high-quality paired reads, and clonotypes were defined as unique nucleotide sequences. MiTCR v1.1 was used to align the clonotypes against IMGT TRBV, TRBD and TRBJ reference segments. The analysis was restricted to V-J combinations with a frequency above 0.0001, which together covered 99% to 99.2% of the repertoires. A TCS score was defined as the ratio of F50 (clonal expansion) to E x V (chaos), with BLOSUM62-based TCRdist applied between CDR3 peptides within each V-J. Welch's t-statistics and random forest reduced roughly 530 V-J features to fewer than 15, which were used in a naive Bayes classifier (R e1071). Sample size was not statistically predetermined, and blinding of investigators to group allocation was not performed. The paper describes TCR Vbeta CDR3 sequencing of around 130 peripheral blood samples, made up of 43 ophthalmopathy patients, approximately 76 hyperthyroidism patients and roughly 17 progressor patients.

Material: peripheral blood mononuclear cells (PBMCs), obtained at new diagnosis, from a patient treated with antithyroid drugs. The TCR sequence derives from a woman aged 25 to 39 with Graves disease. Donor details come from another sample of the same person, matched by shared clones. The chain joins TRBV6-1 to TRBJ2-1; TRBD2 aligns with 11 central bases. DNA sequence: TGTGCCAGCAGTCCCAACATCGGGGTAGCGGGAGGGCCTGATGAGCAGTTCTTC. Its protein product is CASSPNIGVAGGPDEQFF.